The 6 T cell receptor beta chains listed next were all sequenced from one sample in a study of blood T cells in healthy people across ages. Next came a second PCR, run for about 7 to 12 cycles, which used a sample-barcoded 5' primer along with a J-beta primer mix. TCRdb recomputed calls from the 5' RACE reads with MiXCR, one row per CDR3 protein. The sample yields over 600,000 distinct CDR3 sequences, approximately 53% seen once. Sequencing was performed on blood. The source of these receptors is a man in his forties or fifties in good health.

This clonotype was seen a handful of times. The chain has TRBV7-9 and TRBJ2-5, with 9 bases identical to TRBD1. The CDR3 is 15 residues long. Trimming took 1 base from V and 4 from J; bases not matched to a gene: 4. Germline assignment: CDR1 SEHNR and CDR2 FQNEAQ (reference sequence). The CDR3: CASSLVMDRGETQYF. The CDR3 nucleotides are TGTGCCAGCAGCTTAGTAATGGACAGGGGAGAGACCCAGTACTTC.

V gene TRBV6-2 or TRBV6-3 combines with J gene TRBJ2-7; D assignment may be TRBD1 or TRBD2 (5 bases each). The J call is in doubt because the DNA end fits TRBJ2-5 better. The germline V gene has CDR1 MNHEY and CDR2 SVGEGT. The CDR3 is 15 amino acids. The CDR3 DNA reads TGTGCCAGCAGTTTTACCGGGGACCCGCAAGAGACCCAGTACTTC. This encodes CASSFTGDPQETQYF.

The CDR3 sequence is CATSTDNSGANVLTF. DNA for the CDR3: TGTGCCACCAGCACCGACAACTCTGGGGCCAACGTCCTGACTTTC. The V call is TRBV15, the J call TRBJ2-6, with D uncertain. The CDR3 is made up of 15 amino acids. V was cut by 4 bases and J by 0 bases, with 7 bases left in between. Germline assignment: CDR1 LNHNV and CDR2 YYDKDF (reference sequence).

The V and J genes are TRBV7-8 and TRBJ2-5; perhaps TRBD2 as D (6 bases). The J call is uncertain, as TRBJ2-7 better fits the DNA end. This CDR3 is 14 amino acids long. Per germline, CDR1 SGHVS and CDR2 FQNEAQ. The CDR3 sequence: CASSLGQRVYEQYF. The CDR3 DNA sequence: TGTGCCAGCAGCTTGGGGCAGCGGGTCTACGAGCAGTACTTC.

J is TRBJ1-2 and V is TRBV20-1; D unclear. CDR1 and CDR2 (germline): DFQATT, SNEGSKA (reference sequence). V shed 1 base and J shed 2 bases, with 14 bases lying between them. This CDR3 has 15 residues. This CDR3 reads CSARAPPTENYGYTF. CDR3 coding DNA: TGCAGTGCTAGAGCCCCTCCTACAGAAAACTATGGCTACACCTTC.

The CDR3 DNA reads TGCGCCAGCAGCTTCCAGGGACTAGCAGAGACCCAGTACTTC. Amino acids: CASSFQGLAETQYF. The J gene is TRBJ2-5, the V gene TRBV5-1; 9 nucleotides align to TRBD2. The CDR3 consists of 14 residues. Germline loops: CDR1 SGHRS, CDR2 YFSETQ. The ends lost 2 bases at V and 4 bases at J; junction bases unmatched: 3.